A selection of T cell receptor beta chains follows, all from one sample in a study of PD-1 blockade in mismatch repair-deficient tumors. The assay was immunoSEQ multiplex PCR, and TCRdb's table has in-frame clones only and misses some. The table records about 100,000 clones, roughly four fifths of them present only once. The input for sequencing was peripheral blood, taken approximately 8 months after starting pembrolizumab. These receptors were taken from an adult with mismatch repair-deficient cancer. The CDR3 runs from the conserved cysteine through the conserved F or W. Each record gives: clone size, V gene, D gene, J gene, CDR3 length, CDR3 DNA, CDR3 protein. The D gene is left open where the match is weak. Clone size appears in some rows only: once, few, many, or a class for an expanded clone.

.	TRBV15	TRBD1	TRBJ1-4	14	TGTGCCACCAGTACATGGACAGGCCTCGAAAAACTGTTTTTT	CATSTWTGLEKLFF
.	TRBV5-6	.	TRBJ2-7	16	TGTGCCAGCAGCTTCCCCGGGCAGGGACGCAACTACGAGCAGTACTTC	CASSFPGQGRNYEQYF
.	TRBV12-5	.	TRBJ2-7	10	TGTGCCCCGTGGGCCTACGAGCAGTACTTC	CAPWAYEQYF
.	TRBV30	.	TRBJ2-2	13	TGTGCCTGGCTTAGGGCGGAAACCGGGGAGCTGTTTTTT	CAWLRAETGELFF
.	TRBV27	.	TRBJ2-5	15	TGTGCCAGCAGTTCCGGACCTAAATACCCGGAGACCCAGTACTTC	CASSSGPKYPETQYF
.	TRBV30	.	TRBJ2-5	11	TGTGCCTGGAGTGTACAGGAGACCCAGTACTTC	CAWSVQETQYF
once	TRBV10-3	.	TRBJ2-5	14	TGTGCCTCCCAAGGGCAAGGGATGGTGTCGGGCCAGTACTTC	CASQGQGMVSGQYF
.	TRBV2	TRBD1	TRBJ1-4	15	TGTGCCAGCAGTGGGGGGACAGGAAAAAATGAAAAACTGTTTTTT	CASSGGTGKNEKLFF
.	TRBV28	.	TRBJ2-1	11	TGTGCCAGCAGTTGGGGAAATGAGCAGTTCTTC	CASSWGNEQFF
.	TRBV25-1	TRBD1	TRBJ2-5	14	TGTGCCAGCAGGGGAACAGACAGGGGAGAGACCCAGTACTTC	CASRGTDRGETQYF
.	TRBV6-5	.	TRBJ2-5	13	TGTGCCAGCAGGTCGGGGGACGGGGAGACCCAGTACTTC	CASRSGDGETQYF
.	TRBV7-9	TRBD2	TRBJ2-1	15	TGTGCCAGCAGCCCACCGGGACTAGCCTCCAGGGAGCAGTTCTTC	CASSPPGLASREQFF
.	TRBV15	TRBD2	TRBJ2-5	17	TGTGCCACCGTTCCGGGACTAGCGGGAGGTATCCAAGAGACCCAGTACTTC	CATVPGLAGGIQETQYF
.	TRBV11-3	.	TRBJ2-1	14	TGTGCCAGCAGCCCGGAACTAGGCGCGCAGGAGCAGTTCTTC	CASSPELGAQEQFF
.	TRBV2	.	TRBJ1-2	14	TGTGCCAGCAGTGATAGCGCAGGAGATTATGGCTACACCTTC	CASSDSAGDYGYTF
few	TRBV1	.	TRBJ2-5	18	TGCACCAGCAGCCAAGATCTCAGGAGGGGAGTCGGGGAAGAGACCCAGTACTTC	CTSSQDLRRGVGEETQYF
.	TRBV15	.	TRBJ1-1	16	TGTGCCACCAGCAAACGGGGTTGGGGAGGCAACACTGAAGCTTTCTTT	CATSKRGWGGNTEAFF
many	TRBV5-4	.	TRBJ1-2	14	TGTGCCAGCAGCAACCCTCCGGGTCACGATGGCTACACCTTC	CASSNPPGHDGYTF
.	TRBV4-3	TRBD1	TRBJ1-1	14	TGCGCCAGCAGCCAATTCTCAGGGGGTGGTGAAGCTTTCTTT	CASSQFSGGGEAFF
.	TRBV7-9	.	TRBJ1-2	12	TGTGCCAGCAGGTGGGGAGAAGATGGCTACACCTTC	CASRWGEDGYTF
.	TRBV19	TRBD1	TRBJ1-5	15	TGTGCCACCACGACAGGGGGTAGGAGCAATCAGCCCCAGCATTTT	CATTTGGRSNQPQHF
.	TRBV5-1	.	TRBJ2-2	15	TGCGCCAGCAGCTTTGGGGGAACGAACACCGGGGAGCTGTTTTTT	CASSFGGTNTGELFF
once	TRBV27	TRBD1	TRBJ1-4	15	TGTGCCAGCAGTTGGACAGGGCTGAGGGGGGAAAAACTGTTTTTT	CASSWTGLRGEKLFF
.	TRBV9	.	TRBJ1-3	18	TGTGCCAGCAGCGTAGAGGCACCCCGGGGTTATTCTGGAAACACCATATATTTT	CASSVEAPRGYSGNTIYF
.	TRBV5-1	TRBD2	TRBJ2-1	14	TGCGCCACCGGACTAGCGGGAGTCCAGAATGAGCAGTTCTTC	CATGLAGVQNEQFF
.	TRBV2	.	TRBJ1-2	13	TGTGCCAGCATTAATAACAGGGTTTATGGCTACACCTTC	CASINNRVYGYTF
.	TRBV19	.	TRBJ2-1	14	TGTGCCAGTAGATACCGACTAGTGTCCAATGAGCAGTTCTTC	CASRYRLVSNEQFF
.	TRBV9	TRBD1	TRBJ2-1	15	TGTGCCAGCAGCGCGACAGGGGGCTCCTACAATGAGCAGTTCTTC	CASSATGGSYNEQFF
few	TRBV27	.	TRBJ2-1	12	TGTGCCAGCATGAGTAGGACCAATGAGCAGTTCTTC	CASMSRTNEQFF
.	TRBV30	.	TRBJ1-1	13	TGTGCCTGGGGCGGAGGAGGGGGCACTGAAGCTTTCTTT	CAWGGGGGTEAFF
few	TRBV6-5	TRBD1	TRBJ1-2	15	TGTGCCAGCAGCCGTCCCGGGACAGGGAACTATGGCTACACCTTC	CASSRPGTGNYGYTF
.	TRBV6-5	TRBD2	TRBJ2-1	14	TGTGCCAGCAGCAGGACTAGCGGGTACAATGAGCAGTTCTTC	CASSRTSGYNEQFF
.	TRBV19	.	TRBJ1-2	15	TGTGCCAGTAGCCCTGTATGGTCCCCGTGGTATGGCTACACCTTC	CASSPVWSPWYGYTF
.	TRBV30	TRBD1	TRBJ1-4	14	TGTGCCTGGAGTGACTACGGGACAGGAGGAAAACTGTTTTTT	CAWSDYGTGGKLFF
.	TRBV11-3	TRBD1	TRBJ2-6	17	TGTGCCAGCAGCTTCGGGACAGAATACTCTGGGGCCAACGTCCTGACTTTC	CASSFGTEYSGANVLTF
.	TRBV19	.	TRBJ1-1	16	TGTGCCAGTACAAAATTCCGGGAGGGGGGTCACACTGAAGCTTTCTTT	CASTKFREGGHTEAFF
.	TRBV7-2	.	TRBJ2-3	14	TGTGCCAGCAGCGGACTGTCTAGCACAGATACGCAGTATTTT	CASSGLSSTDTQYF
.	TRBV19	.	TRBJ2-4	14	TGTGCCAGTAGTGGGGGCGTGGACGAAAACATTCAGTACTTC	CASSGGVDENIQYF
.	TRBV29-1	.	TRBJ2-1	15	TGCAGCGTTGATACGGGCCGCGGCCCCTACAATGAGCAGTTCTTC	CSVDTGRGPYNEQFF
.	TRBV13	TRBD2	TRBJ2-1	11	TGTGCCAGCAGCCAAAGCGGGAGGGCCTTCTTC	CASSQSGRAFF
.	TRBV2	.	TRBJ1-1	12	TGTGCCAGCAATTCAGGGGTGGCTTCAGCTTTCTTT	CASNSGVASAFF
.	TRBV19	TRBD1	TRBJ2-2	14	TGTGCCAGTAGGGACAGGGGAGGAACCGGGGAGCTGTTTTTT	CASRDRGGTGELFF
.	TRBV27	.	TRBJ1-2	13	TGTGCCAGCAGTTTATCACCGGGGGTTGGCTACACCTTC	CASSLSPGVGYTF
.	TRBV27	TRBD1	TRBJ2-7	15	TGTGCCAGCAGTTTTAGACAGGGGTTAACCTACGAGCAGTACTTC	CASSFRQGLTYEQYF
.	TRBV11-1	.	TRBJ1-1	13	TGTGCCAGCAGCCGGGGTCGGAACACTGAAGCTTTCTTT	CASSRGRNTEAFF